Presented here are 27 T cell receptor beta chains from one specimen sequenced in a study of long-term antiretroviral therapy in people with HIV (dated by TCRdb to between 2021 and 2023). The immunoSEQ hsTCRB v3.0 assay was used at survey level resolution for TRB variable region sequencing. TCRdb re-hosts the immuneACCESS table, in-frame sequences only. Its copies lack some clones; in the studies checked, an unresolved V gene accounts for under half of them, and the cause for the rest is not known. The sample data list about 11,000 clones, and roughly 80% of these were observed just once. Around 20% of the sample is held by the ten biggest clonotypes. Sequenced here: unsorted PBMCs, sampled at the start of antiretroviral therapy, before treatment. The receptors stem from a man in his thirties or forties with HIV.

There are a few counts of this clone. This sequence joins TRBV4-1 and TRBJ2-3, with TRBD1 as a possible D gene (6 bases). Germline V gene data show CDR1 as MGHRA and CDR2 as YSYEKL. This CDR3 has 15 residues. Trimming removed 5 bases from V and 0 bases from J, with 12 bases in between. The DNA for the CDR3 is TGCGCCAGCAGCTTAGGGGGTCTCAGCACAGATACGCAGTATTTT. Translated, it gives CASSLGGLSTDTQYF.

The gene calls are TRBV7-9 and TRBJ2-1; D remains ambiguous. The CDR3 loop spans 12 amino acids. The germline V gene encodes CDR1 SEHNR and CDR2 FQNEAQ (reference sequence). The V and J ends lost 1 base and 10 bases respectively, with 8 bases between them. The CDR3 loop reads CASSLEGREQFF. For the CDR3, the DNA is TGTGCCAGCAGCTTAGAGGGAAGAGAGCAGTTCTTC.

This clone was recorded only once. This chain links TRBV7-2 with TRBJ2-1; D is undetermined. The CDR3 has 14 amino acids. Between the trimmed V and J ends, which lost 5 bases and 15 bases, there was a span of 23 bases. CDR1 is SGHTA and CDR2 is FQGNSA in the germline V gene. CDR3 DNA sequence: TGTGCCAGCAGCCCCGAGCTAGGTTCCACGTTGGGGTTCTTC. Translating it yields CASSPELGSTLGFF.

The chain couples TRBV5-1 to TRBJ2-7; 10 positions agree with TRBD2. J gave up 2 bases and V 2 bases, and 4 bases lay outside the gene matches. Germline V lookup: CDR1 SGHRS, CDR2 YFSETQ. The CDR3 extends over 15 amino acids. CDR3 residues: CASSLWTSGTYEQYF. CDR3 nucleotide sequence: TGCGCCAGCAGCTTATGGACTAGCGGAACCTACGAGCAGTACTTC.

The chain is built from TRBV19 and TRBJ2-5; D not certain. V gave up 8 bases and J gave up 5 bases, with 18 bases separating them. The CDR3 is made up of 14 amino acids. Germline V gives CDR1 LNHDA, CDR2 SQIVND (reference sequence). CDR3 residues: CASLINQQRETQYF. The CDR3, as DNA: TGTGCCAGTCTGATCAACCAGCAACGGGAGACCCAGTACTTC.

This chain uses TRBV14 with TRBJ2-1; 8 nucleotides match TRBD1. This CDR3 region has 15 residues. Germline CDR1 reads SGHDN; CDR2 reads FVKESK. The V segment lost 5 bases and the J segment 3 bases; nucleotides outside the gene matches: 6. The DNA of the CDR3 is TGTGCCAGCAGCAAGGGGGACAGGTACTACAATGAGCAGTTCTTC. Protein: CASSKGDRYYNEQFF.

The V gene is TRBV28, the J gene TRBJ2-2, with TRBD1 matching 11 bases. The CDR3 runs 18 residues. The germline CDR1 and CDR2 sequences are MDHEN and SYDVKM. Losses at the gene ends were 5 bases for V and 1 base for J; bases not matched to a gene: 9. The CDR3 sequence: CASSPLGTGGVNTGELFF. Here the CDR3 DNA reads TGTGCCAGCAGTCCGCTGGGGACAGGGGGTGTGAACACCGGGGAGCTGTTTTTT.

A few counts support this clone. V and J are TRBV18 and TRBJ1-1, with D possibly matching TRBD1 (6 bases). Germline values: CDR1 KGHSH, CDR2 LQKENI. V shed 2 bases and J shed 0 bases, with 19 bases lying between them. CDR3 length: 18 residues. The DNA of the CDR3 is TGTGCCAGCTCACCATCCAACAGGGAAGTAGGAATGAACACTGAAGCTTTCTTT. Translated: CASSPSNREVGMNTEAFF.

The rearrangement joins TRBV5-4 to TRBJ2-7; a weak D match, TRBD2 (6 bases). The CDR3 is 11 residues long. CDR1 SGHNT and CDR2 YYREEE come from the germline V gene (reference sequence). The V end was cut by 7 bases, the J end by 7 bases, with 12 bases between. CDR3 in DNA: TGTGCCAGCCACCCCGCGGGGGAGCAGTACTTC. It yields the protein CASHPAGEQYF.

The rearrangement joins TRBV6-6 to TRBJ2-7; no definite D call. This CDR3 region has 11 residues. Germline values: CDR1 MNHNY, CDR2 SVGAGI (reference sequence). V was shortened by 5 bases and J by 7 bases, with 9 bases between the two germline ends. The CDR3 DNA reads TGTGCCAGCAGTCACCTGGGGGAGCAGTACTTC. Its translation: CASSHLGEQYF.

Turning to this clone: Other DNA sequences of this sample code for an identical CDR3. The genes are TRBV28 and TRBJ1-5; no definite D call. Trimming took off 1 base at V and 7 bases at J, with 5 bases between the two ends. This CDR3 has 12 residues. The germline gives CDR1 MDHEN, CDR2 SYDVKM. CDR3 protein: CASSLFGQPQHF. The CDR3 region has the DNA TGTGCCAGCAGTTTATTCGGGCAGCCCCAGCATTTT.

The chain recombines TRBV29-1 with TRBJ1-2, with TRBD1 as a possible D gene (5 bases). The CDR3 totals 13 residues. Germline V gene lookup returns CDR1 SQVTM and CDR2 ANQGSEA. Between the trimmed V and J ends, which lost 7 bases and 8 bases, there was a span of 20 bases. As DNA, the CDR3 is TGCAGCGCCAGGGCGGGTATTACTACGGGCTACACCTTC. This encodes CSARAGITTGYTF.

This clone was counted a few times. V is TRBV5-1 and J is TRBJ2-7; no definite D call. The V end was cut by 0 bases, the J end by 3 bases, with 1 base between. This CDR3 has 11 residues. The germline V gene encodes CDR1 SGHRS and CDR2 YFSETQ. Written as DNA, the CDR3 is TGCGCCAGCAGCTTGGGCTACGAGCAGTACTTC. Encoded protein: CASSLGYEQYF.

This clone was recorded only once. The chain uses TRBV7-8 and TRBJ2-7; no definite D call. Germline loops: CDR1 SGHVS, CDR2 FQNEAQ. Trimming pared 4 bases from V and 0 bases from J, leaving 10 bases between. This CDR3 region has 14 residues. The CDR3 loop reads CASSSTTFSYEQYF. As DNA, the CDR3 is TGTGCCAGCAGCTCAACAACCTTCTCCTACGAGCAGTACTTC.

This clone was found a few times. This sequence joins TRBV7-9 and TRBJ2-1; 8 bases match TRBD2. CDR3 length equals 17 residues. The junction had 9 bases not matched to a gene; V was cut back by 5 bases and J by 0 bases. CDR1 is SEHNR and CDR2 is FQNEAQ in the germline V gene (reference sequence). The CDR3 reads CASSRPAGGYSYNEQFF. The CDR3, as DNA: TGTGCCAGCAGCCGTCCGGCGGGGGGATACTCCTACAATGAGCAGTTCTTC.

In its sample, this clone was seen once. This chain uses TRBV19 with TRBJ2-4, with a possible D match to TRBD2 (6 bases). Germline values: CDR1 LNHDA, CDR2 SQIVND (reference sequence). Between the trimmed V and J ends, which lost 5 bases and 2 bases, there was a span of 13 bases. The CDR3 length is 15 residues. CDR3 sequence: CASSPLGGTKNIQYF. DNA of the CDR3: TGTGCCAGTAGTCCTCTGGGGGGTACCAAAAACATTCAGTACTTC. Full variable domain (outside the CDR3, taken from reference TRBV19 and TRBJ2-4): DGGITQSPKYLFRKEGQNVTLSCEQNLNHDAMYWYRQDPGQGLRLIYYSQIVNDFQKGDIAEGYSVSREKKESFPLTVTSAQKNPTAFYLCASSPLGGTKNIQYFGAGTRLSVL.

In its sample, this clone is medium-sized (0.01 to 0.1%). The gene calls are TRBV27 and TRBJ2-5, with 8 bases fitting TRBD2. Germline CDR1 MNHEY, CDR2 SMNVEV (reference sequence). Trimming at V came to 10 bases and at J to 3 bases, leaving 4 bases not matched to a gene. The CDR3 contains 12 residues. The CDR3 protein is CATRGGKETQYF. The CDR3, as DNA: TGTGCCACCCGGGGGGGCAAAGAGACCCAGTACTTC.

This clone was counted between two and nine times. The chain employs TRBV7-2 and TRBJ2-7; no firm D call. The CDR3 length is 11 residues. Germline lookup yields CDR1 SGHTA and CDR2 FQGNSA. Trimming shortened V by 4 bases and J by 4 bases, and 5 bases separated the two germline ends. CDR3 sequence (DNA): TGTGCCAGCAGCTCGGCGTACGAGCAGTACTTC. Protein product: CASSSAYEQYF.

This clone was counted only a few times. This chain connects TRBV19 to TRBJ2-3; 8 bases match TRBD2. The CDR3 contains 14 residues. J was trimmed by 4 bases and V by 6 bases; bases with no gene match: 6. Germline V lookup: CDR1 LNHDA, CDR2 SQIVND (reference sequence). The CDR3 here is CASRGTRSPDTQYF. DNA for the CDR3: TGTGCCAGTAGGGGGACTAGATCTCCAGATACGCAGTATTTT.

The chain is built from TRBV9 and TRBJ2-5; 8 positions agree with TRBD2. The CDR3 is made up of 15 amino acids. V lost 3 bases, J lost 4 bases, and 8 bases stayed unmatched. Germline V gene data show CDR1 as SGDLS and CDR2 as YYNGEE. The CDR3 loop is CASSAGGGGGETQYF. The CDR3 nucleotides read TGTGCCAGCAGCGCGGGAGGGGGGGGTGGAGAGACCCAGTACTTC.

The gene calls are TRBV29-1 and TRBJ1-6; unclear D gene. Germline-derived CDR1 and CDR2 are SQVTM and ANQGSEA. This CDR3 region has 13 residues. V dropped 4 bases and J dropped 9 bases, with 13 bases sitting between them. The CDR3 bases are TGCAGCGTTGGAGAGGCATCGGGTTCACCCCTCCACTTT. This sequence encodes CSVGEASGSPLHF.

V is TRBV5-1 and J is TRBJ1-6; 10 bases match TRBD1. J lost 8 bases, V lost 2 bases, and 1 base had no gene match. CDR1 is SGHRS, CDR2 YFSETQ, per germline. This CDR3 has 14 residues. Written as DNA, the CDR3 is TGCGCCAGCAGCTTTGGACAGGGGGATTCACCCCTCCACTTT. Encoded protein: CASSFGQGDSPLHF.

The chain combines TRBV7-8 with TRBJ2-7; D unresolved. From germline, CDR1 is SGHVS and CDR2 FQNEAQ. Trimming took off 6 bases at V and 1 base at J, with 10 bases between the two ends. The CDR3 is 13 residues long. The CDR3 loop reads CASSPDGSYEQYF. CDR3 DNA: TGTGCCAGCAGTCCTGACGGGTCCTACGAGCAGTACTTC.

CDR3 nucleotides: TGTGCCAGCAGCCCAGGGGTCACTGAAGCTTTCTTT. This translates into CASSPGVTEAFF. The chain links TRBV7-9 to TRBJ1-1; perhaps TRBD1 as D (6 bases). The CDR3 length is 12 residues. The V and J ends lost 5 bases and 4 bases respectively, with 8 bases between them. Germline V gene data show CDR1 as SEHNR and CDR2 as FQNEAQ (reference sequence).

The J gene is TRBJ2-3, the V gene TRBV7-3, with 10 positions matching TRBD2. The germline gives CDR1 SGHTA, CDR2 FQGTGA. The V gene end was trimmed by 1 base and the J gene end by 2 bases; junction bases not matched to a gene: 9. The CDR3 is 18 amino acids. Here the CDR3 DNA reads TGTGCCAGCAGCTTAAGGGCTCCTAGCGGGGGTTTCACAGATACGCAGTATTTT. It encodes CASSLRAPSGGFTDTQYF.

The gene calls are TRBV6-5 and TRBJ2-1; D remains ambiguous. The CDR3 length is 12 residues. V shed 5 bases and J shed 5 bases, with 7 bases lying between them. Germline V gene data show CDR1 as MNHEY and CDR2 as SVGAGI. The CDR3 loop reads CASSNLDNEQFF. Here the CDR3 DNA reads TGTGCCAGCAGTAACCTAGACAATGAGCAGTTCTTC.

The rearrangement uses TRBV18 and TRBJ2-2; 11 nucleotides align to TRBD2. The CDR3 covers 17 residues. The germline V gene has CDR1 KGHSH and CDR2 LQKENI. Trimming took 4 bases from V and 2 from J; bases not matched to a gene: 6. The CDR3 region is CASSRLAGGSNTGELFF. In DNA form, the CDR3 reads TGTGCCAGCTCACGGCTAGCGGGGGGCTCAAACACCGGGGAGCTGTTTTTT.